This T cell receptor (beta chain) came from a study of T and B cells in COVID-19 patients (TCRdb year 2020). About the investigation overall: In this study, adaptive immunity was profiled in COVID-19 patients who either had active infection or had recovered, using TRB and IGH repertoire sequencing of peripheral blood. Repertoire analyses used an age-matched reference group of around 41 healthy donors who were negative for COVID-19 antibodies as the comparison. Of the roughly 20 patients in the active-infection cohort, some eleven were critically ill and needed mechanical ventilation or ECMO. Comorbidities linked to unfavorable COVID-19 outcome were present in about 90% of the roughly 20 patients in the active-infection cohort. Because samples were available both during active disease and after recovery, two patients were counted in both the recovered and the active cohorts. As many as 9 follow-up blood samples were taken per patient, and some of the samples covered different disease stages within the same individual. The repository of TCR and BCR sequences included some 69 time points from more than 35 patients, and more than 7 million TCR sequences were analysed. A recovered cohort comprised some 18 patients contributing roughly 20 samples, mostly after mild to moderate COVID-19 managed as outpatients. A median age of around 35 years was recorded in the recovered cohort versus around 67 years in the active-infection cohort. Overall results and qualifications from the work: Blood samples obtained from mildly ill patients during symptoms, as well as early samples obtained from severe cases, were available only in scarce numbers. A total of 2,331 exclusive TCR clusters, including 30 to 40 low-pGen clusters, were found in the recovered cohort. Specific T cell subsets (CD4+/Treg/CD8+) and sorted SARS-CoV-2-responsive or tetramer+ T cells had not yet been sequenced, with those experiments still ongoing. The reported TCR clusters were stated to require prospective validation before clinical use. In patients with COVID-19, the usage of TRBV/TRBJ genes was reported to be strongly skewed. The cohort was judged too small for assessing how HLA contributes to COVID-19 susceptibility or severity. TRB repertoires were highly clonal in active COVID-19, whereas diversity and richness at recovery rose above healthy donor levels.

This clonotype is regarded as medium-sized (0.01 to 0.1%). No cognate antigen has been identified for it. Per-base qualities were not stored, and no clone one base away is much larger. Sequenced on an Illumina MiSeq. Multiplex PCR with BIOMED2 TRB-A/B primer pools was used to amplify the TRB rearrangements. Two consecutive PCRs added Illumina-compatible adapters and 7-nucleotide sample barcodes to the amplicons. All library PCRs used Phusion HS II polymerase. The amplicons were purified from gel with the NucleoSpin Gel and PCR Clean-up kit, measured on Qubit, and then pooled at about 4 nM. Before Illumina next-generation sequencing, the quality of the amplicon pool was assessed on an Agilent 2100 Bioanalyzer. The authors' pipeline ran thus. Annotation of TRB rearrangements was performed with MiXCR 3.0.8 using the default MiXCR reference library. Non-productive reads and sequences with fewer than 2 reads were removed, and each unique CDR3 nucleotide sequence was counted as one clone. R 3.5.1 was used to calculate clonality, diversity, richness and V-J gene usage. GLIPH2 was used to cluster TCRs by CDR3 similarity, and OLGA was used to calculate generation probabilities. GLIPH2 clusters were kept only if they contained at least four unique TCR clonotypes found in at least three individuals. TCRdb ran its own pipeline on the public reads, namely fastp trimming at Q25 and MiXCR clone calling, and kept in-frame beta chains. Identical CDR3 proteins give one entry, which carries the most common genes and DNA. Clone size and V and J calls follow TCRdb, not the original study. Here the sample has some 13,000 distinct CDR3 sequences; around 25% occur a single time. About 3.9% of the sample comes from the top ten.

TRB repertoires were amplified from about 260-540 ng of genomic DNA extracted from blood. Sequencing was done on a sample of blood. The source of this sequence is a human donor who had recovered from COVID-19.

CDR3 region: CASSLMYTGELFF. The sequenced DNA is TGTGCCAGCAGCTTAATGTACACCGGGGAGCTGTTTTTT. This chain is built from TRBV7-6 and TRBJ2-2, with the D gene not confidently named. The CDR3 sequence holds 13 residues, the cysteine and phenylalanine included. The sequence is cut down to CDR3 DNA, 39 bases in frame from base 1. Per the germline V gene, SGHVS is the CDR1 and FNYEAQ is the CDR2. The V and J ends are trimmed by 2 bases and 3 bases, leaving 4 bases between them.